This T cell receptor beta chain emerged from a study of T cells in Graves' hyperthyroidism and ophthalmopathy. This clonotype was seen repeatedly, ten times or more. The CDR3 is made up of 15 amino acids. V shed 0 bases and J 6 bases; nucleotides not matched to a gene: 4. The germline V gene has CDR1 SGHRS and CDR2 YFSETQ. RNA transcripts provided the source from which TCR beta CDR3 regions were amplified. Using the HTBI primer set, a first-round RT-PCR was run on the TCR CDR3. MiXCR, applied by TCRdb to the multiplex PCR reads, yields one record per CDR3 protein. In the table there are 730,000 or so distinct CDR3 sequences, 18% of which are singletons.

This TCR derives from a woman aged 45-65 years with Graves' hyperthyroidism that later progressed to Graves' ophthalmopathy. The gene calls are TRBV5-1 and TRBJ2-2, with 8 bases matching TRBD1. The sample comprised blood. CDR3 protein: CASSLDGQGPGELFF. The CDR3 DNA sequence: TGCGCCAGCAGCTTGGACGGACAGGGTCCCGGGGAGCTGTTTTTT.